This T cell receptor (beta chain) was identified during a study of cytomegalovirus exposure and HLA in healthy donors. The CDR3 runs to 16 residues. Looked up from germline, CDR1 is MGHDK and CDR2 is SYGVNS. V was pared by 4 bases and J by 8 bases, with 9 bases of the junction left unmatched. The PCR employed 60 Vbeta primers together with 13 Jbeta primers. TCRdb's copy holds only in-frame clones and misses some; the assay was immunoSEQ multiplex PCR. The table includes approximately 87,000 clones, roughly 79% detected once. The receptor was isolated from a woman aged 65 to 85 in good health and CMV-seropositive. The rearrangement links TRBV25-1 to TRBJ1-6; TRBD1 agrees at 9 bases. The material sequenced was PBMCs. Here the CDR3 reads CASSALDRGGYSPLHF. The CDR3 DNA follows: TGTGCCAGCAGTGCCCTGGACAGGGGCGGTTATTCACCCCTCCACTTT.